This is a list of T cell receptor beta chains from one sample in a study of cytomegalovirus exposure and HLA in healthy donors. Produced via immunoSEQ multiplex PCR; TCRdb's table is partial and in-frame only. This sample has 110,000 to 150,000 clones, with roughly 82% found just once. The sequenced sample consisted of PBMCs. These receptors all stem from a man younger than 40 in good health and CMV-seronegative. Both conserved end residues are part of each CDR3. Clone size is not always given. Where it is, it says once, few, many or a class for expanded clones.

len	j_gene	v_gene	abundance	CDR3aa
13	TRBJ2-5	TRBV18	few	CASSLQGQETQYF
16	TRBJ1-2	TRBV7-2	-	CASSLAQGLTGYGYTF
12	TRBJ1-1	TRBV5-4	-	CAIREGGSEAFF
19	TRBJ2-1	TRBV10-3	-	CAIKRQGLAGLSSYNEQFF
14	TRBJ1-2	TRBV27	-	CASSTGTGGSGYTF
15	TRBJ1-4	TRBV28	-	CASRPSGSTNEKLFF
15	TRBJ1-5	TRBV30	-	CAWSAGAVSNQPQHF
14	TRBJ1-4	TRBV6-5	-	CASRPVTTNEKLFF
21	TRBJ1-1	TRBV13	-	CASRKHGRVPGQGGENTEAFF
13	TRBJ2-3	TRBV11-3	-	CASSLDPGGTQYF
17	TRBJ1-5	TRBV19	-	CASSIGVGQGTVQPQHF
15	TRBJ2-7	TRBV5-1	-	CASRVQSGMLYEQYF
16	TRBJ2-3	TRBV7-9	-	CASSLAPGTSTDTQYF
16	TRBJ2-1	TRBV19	-	CASSFPGLAGKNEQFF
18	TRBJ1-3	TRBV7-3	-	CASSLIWDSLGSGNTIYF
15	TRBJ2-5	TRBV7-2	-	CASSLGQGRQETQYF
13	TRBJ2-5	TRBV30	-	CAWSAVAGETQYF
16	TRBJ2-1	TRBV5-1	-	CASSSWTSGIANEQFF
13	TRBJ2-5	TRBV15	-	CATSREPGETQYF
16	TRBJ1-3	TRBV5-1	-	CASSLVGQSTGNTIYF
15	TRBJ2-6	TRBV7-2	once	CASSLRGSGANVLTF
15	TRBJ1-6	TRBV5-1	-	CASSLGAGVNSPLHF
16	TRBJ2-6	TRBV18	-	CASSPRQSSGANVLTF
15	TRBJ1-2	TRBV2	-	CASSLGTEGGYGYTF
13	TRBJ2-7	TRBV27	-	CASSPSSSYEQYF
16	TRBJ2-1	TRBV5-6	-	CASSPSTNPGANEQFF
16	TRBJ1-3	TRBV5-1	-	CASSLQGGNSGNTIYF
17	TRBJ2-3	TRBV11-2	-	CASSERRDSLITDTQYF
16	TRBJ2-5	TRBV6-5	-	CASSYSIRTGQETQYF
15	TRBJ2-5	TRBV29-1	-	CSVPAGLARQETQYF
15	TRBJ1-2	TRBV4-1	-	CASSLSGQGGSGYTF
18	TRBJ2-1	TRBV4-1	-	CASSQEAFLAAAYNEQFF
12	TRBJ2-2	TRBV19	-	CASRSESGELFF
15	TRBJ2-7	TRBV4-1	once	CASSWRQGEGYEQYF
13	TRBJ2-1	TRBV10-1	-	CASSGASGRGPFF
15	TRBJ1-5	TRBV13	-	CASSLVPTSSQPQHF
14	TRBJ1-1	TRBV2	few	CASSGLDGNTEAFF
15	TRBJ2-7	TRBV13	-	CASSLEGQGDGEQYF
15	TRBJ2-6	TRBV7-3	-	CASSSSASGANVLTF
18	TRBJ2-3	TRBV5-1	-	CASSFTRTGDSQRDTQYF
14	TRBJ2-3	TRBV2	-	CAIHRDRGTDTQYF
14	TRBJ1-2	TRBV5-8	-	CASSSPGGDSGYTF
14	TRBJ1-5	TRBV2	-	CASSEEKGGEPQHF
15	TRBJ2-3	TRBV28	-	CASSPLPVYTDTQYF
17	TRBJ2-3	TRBV9	once	CASSAQSGGRGTDTQYF
16	TRBJ1-3	TRBV19	few	CASSTIQVGPGNTIYF
15	TRBJ2-3	TRBV5-1	-	CASSRTVPLTDTQYF
15	TRBJ1-2	TRBV5-5	-	CASSLGRTGNYGYTF
13	TRBJ1-5	TRBV7-2	-	CASTWEGTQPQHF
12	TRBJ1-1	TRBV10-1	-	CASSRDSTEAFF
13	TRBJ1-1	TRBV28	-	CASSLRGPTEAFF
19	TRBJ2-1	TRBV5-1	-	CASSLIDRSFPSDGNEQFF
14	TRBJ1-4	TRBV5-1	-	CASSYRTTNEKLFF